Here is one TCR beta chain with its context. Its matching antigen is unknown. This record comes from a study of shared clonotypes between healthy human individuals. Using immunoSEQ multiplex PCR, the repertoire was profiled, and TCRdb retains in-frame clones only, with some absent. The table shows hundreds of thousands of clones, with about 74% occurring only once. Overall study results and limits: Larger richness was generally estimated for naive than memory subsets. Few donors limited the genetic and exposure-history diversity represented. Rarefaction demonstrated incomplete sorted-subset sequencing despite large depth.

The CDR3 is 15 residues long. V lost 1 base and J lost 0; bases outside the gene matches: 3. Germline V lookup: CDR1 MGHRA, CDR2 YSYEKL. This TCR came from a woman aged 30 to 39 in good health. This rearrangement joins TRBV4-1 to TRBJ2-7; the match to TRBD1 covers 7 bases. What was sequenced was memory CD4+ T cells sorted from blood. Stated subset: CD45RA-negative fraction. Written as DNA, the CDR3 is TGCGCCAGCAGCCAAGCGGACAGGAGCTCCTACGAGCAGTACTTC. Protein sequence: CASSQADRSSYEQYF.